This entry lists 26 T cell receptor beta chains sequenced from one sample in a study of breast tumors, draining lymph nodes, adjacent tissues. A single record per CDR3 protein comes from TCRdb applying MiXCR to the multiplex PCR reads. The table has 55,000 to 75,000 distinct CDR3 sequences, approximately 40% seen once. What was sequenced was breast tumor tissue. All receptors come from a female donor with breast cancer. Some clones in this sample may be carry-over from other donors' samples.

The sample holds many counts of this clonotype. The chain uses TRBV5-6 and TRBJ2-2; TRBD1 might be the D (7 bases). The germline CDR1 and CDR2 sequences are SGHDT and YYEEEE. V shed 3 bases and J shed 4 bases, with 16 bases lying between them. The CDR3 sequence is 16 residues long. The CDR3 loop is CASSWGEEGATGELFF. CDR3 bases: TGTGCCAGCAGCTGGGGGGAGGAGGGGGCCACCGGGGAGCTGTTTTTT.

A word on this clonotype: A clone one base away is much larger, so this may be a read error. The CDR3 does not close with the conserved phenylalanine or tryptophan, likely indicating a read error. V gene TRBV6-6 combines with J gene TRBJ2-1, with D unresolved. Germline CDR1 and CDR2: MNHNY and SVGAGI (reference sequence). With 7 bases removed from V and 3 bases from J, the gap between germline ends came to 7 bases. The CDR3 runs 12 residues. CDR3 sequence reads: CASTPGYNEQFL. The CDR3 DNA sequence: TGTGCCAGCACGCCCGGCTACAATGAGCAGTTCCTC.

This clonotype was observed a few times. This chain links TRBV20-1 with TRBJ2-2; 10 bases agree with TRBD2. Germline loops: CDR1 DFQATT, CDR2 SNEGSKA (reference sequence). This CDR3 has 21 amino acids. Germline trimming cut 0 bases from V and 6 bases from J; bases unmatched to any gene: 22. CDR3 in DNA: TGCAGTGCTAGAGATTCCGGACTAGCGGCTGATCTCCACTACTCCTCCGGGGAGCTGTTTTTT. Translating it yields CSARDSGLAADLHYSSGELFF.

This clonotype was recorded many times. The chain recombines TRBV12-3 or TRBV12-4 with TRBJ2-1; D ambiguous. The CDR3 sequence is 18 residues long. The V end was cut by 3 bases, the J end by 1 base, with 19 bases between. CDR3 loop: CASSFLPWAIRSYNEQFF. CDR3 DNA sequence: TGTGCCAGCAGTTTCCTCCCTTGGGCCATCCGGTCCTACAATGAGCAGTTCTTC.

Ten or more counts support this clonotype. The chain has TRBV5-8 and TRBJ2-1; 8 positions match TRBD1. Per germline, CDR1 SGHTS and CDR2 YDEGEE. Trimming took 4 bases from V and 1 from J; bases not matched to a gene: 10. The CDR3 has 17 residues. CDR3 sequence reads: CASSHGTGTVSYNEQFF. CDR3 bases: TGTGCCAGCAGCCACGGGACAGGAACTGTTTCCTACAATGAGCAGTTCTTC.

This rearrangement joins TRBV5-1 to TRBJ1-2, with 9 bases lining up with TRBD1. J gave up 5 bases and V 0 bases, and 5 bases lay outside the gene matches. The CDR3 consists of 15 residues. CDR1 is SGHRS, CDR2 YFSETQ, per germline. The CDR3 region has the DNA TGCGCCAGCAGCTTGGTGGGACAGGGAGGTTATGGCTACACCTTC. Its protein product is CASSLVGQGGYGYTF.

This clonotype has a count of ten or more. This sequence joins TRBV6-6 and TRBJ1-5; D remains unclear. The CDR3 consists of 13 residues. The germline gives CDR1 MNHNY, CDR2 SVGAGI (reference sequence). V dropped 10 bases and J dropped 5 bases, with 15 bases sitting between them. The CDR3 DNA reads as TGTGCCATCACAATAAGGGTCGATCAGCCCCAGCATTTT. Encoded protein: CAITIRVDQPQHF.

The V call is TRBV12-3 or TRBV12-4, the J call TRBJ1-5; 9 nucleotides align to TRBD1. Unmatched junction bases numbered 13, after V lost 4 bases and J lost 0 bases. This CDR3 spans 19 amino acids. CDR3 loop: CASSSDGQGTRYSNQPQHF. The CDR3 nucleotides read TGTGCCAGCAGTTCCGACGGACAGGGGACCCGATATAGCAATCAGCCCCAGCATTTT.

This clonotype counts as medium-sized. This chain uses TRBV29-1 with TRBJ2-7; perhaps TRBD2 as D (6 bases). The germline V gene has CDR1 SQVTM and CDR2 ANQGSEA. With 3 bases removed from V and 9 bases from J, the gap between germline ends came to 18 bases. The CDR3 length is 13 residues. Written as DNA, the CDR3 is TGCAGCGTTGATTTAACCTCGGGGGTCGGGCAGTACTTC. It specifies CSVDLTSGVGQYF.

This rearrangement joins TRBV4-2 to TRBJ2-1; 10 nucleotides line up with TRBD2. This CDR3 is 15 amino acids long. V shed 5 bases and J 9 bases; nucleotides not matched to a gene: 10. Germline CDR1 LGHNA, CDR2 YNFKEQ. The CDR3 DNA reads as TGTGCCAGCAGCTTAGAGGCTAGCGGGAGACGTGAGCAGTTCTTC. Translated, it gives CASSLEASGRREQFF.

The chain links TRBV20-1 to TRBJ2-3; 12 nucleotides match TRBD2. CDR3 size: 16 residues. Germline CDR1 DFQATT, CDR2 SNEGSKA (reference sequence). V shed 6 bases, J shed 2 bases, and the junction held 9 bases outside the gene matches. DNA of the CDR3: TGCAGTGCCCCACCCCGACTAGCGGGGGCCACAGATACGCAGTATTTT. It translates to CSAPPRLAGATDTQYF.

In its sample, this clonotype was seen many times. The genes are TRBV28 and TRBJ2-5; TRBD1 aligns across 7 bases. The CDR3 has 17 residues. Germline trimming cut 6 bases from V and 2 bases from J; bases unmatched to any gene: 15. Germline V gene data show CDR1 as MDHEN and CDR2 as SYDVKM. The CDR3 here is CASSGSARQGRQETQYF. In nucleotides, the CDR3 is TGTGCCAGCAGCGGTTCTGCGAGACAGGGCAGACAAGAGACCCAGTACTTC.

The chain employs TRBV7-4 and TRBJ2-5, with TRBD2 matching over 11 bases. The germline V gene encodes CDR1 SGHVT and CDR2 SQSDAQ. Germline trimming cut 6 bases from V and 4 bases from J; bases unmatched to any gene: 10. The CDR3 totals 16 residues. The CDR3 DNA reads TGTGCCAGCAGTGCTATGCCTAGCGGGGGGAGAGAGACCCAGTACTTC. Its protein product is CASSAMPSGGRETQYF.

A remark on this clonotype: This may arise from a read error, as a much more abundant clone is one base away. V gene TRBV6-2 or TRBV6-3 combines with J gene TRBJ2-3; the D is unclear. This CDR3 is 14 amino acids long. Germline CDR1 MNHEY, CDR2 SVGEGT. CDR3 region: CASSSAFSTATQYF. Here the CDR3 DNA reads TGTGCCAGCAGCTCGGCGTTTAGCACAGCTACGCAGTATTTT.

Comment on this clonotype: A much larger clone differs by one base, so this may be a read error. A read error is likely, as this CDR3 ends without the conserved phenylalanine or tryptophan. The chain carries TRBV6-2 or TRBV6-3 and TRBJ2-3; no clear D gene. CDR1 MNHEY and CDR2 SVGEGT come from the germline V gene. This CDR3 is built from 15 residues. V was trimmed by 0 bases and J by 4 bases, leaving 11 bases between them. The CDR3: CASSYSRTRPDTQYL. The CDR3 bases are TGTGCCAGCAGTTACTCGAGAACCCGGCCAGATACGCAGTATCTT.

This clonotype occurred many times. The junction departs from the called germline gene at one end, perhaps through a read error. The chain combines TRBV11-3 with TRBJ2-5, with D perhaps TRBD2 (5 bases). Germline loops: CDR1 SGHNT, CDR2 YENEEA. The CDR3 extends over 11 amino acids. The CDR3 DNA is TGTGCCAGCAGCTTAGGGGAGACCCCGTACTTC. This gives the protein CASSLGETPYF.

This clonotype was seen ten or more times. The V and J genes are TRBV7-9 and TRBJ2-3; 9 bases map to TRBD2. Trimming cost V 1 base and J 3 bases; bases outside gene matches: 5. CDR1 is SEHNR and CDR2 is FQNEAQ in the germline V gene (reference sequence). CDR3 length: 16 amino acids. In nucleotides, the CDR3 is TGTGCCAGCAGCTTAGGCGGGGGGGCCGGAACAGATACGCAGTATTTT. As protein: CASSLGGGAGTDTQYF.

Concerning this clonotype: A junction end diverges from the germline sequence, so it may reflect a read error. The rearrangement joins TRBV5-6 to TRBJ2-7; TRBD2 agrees at 9 bases. There are 21 residues in the CDR3. Germline assignment: CDR1 SGHDT and CDR2 YYEEEE. The CDR3 DNA reads as TGCGCCAGCAGCTTCTTCGACCGACAGGGAAGAGAGCGGGAGGAATTTTACGAGCAGTACTTC. It codes for CASSFFDRQGREREEFYEQYF.

This clonotype was seen ten or more times. This sequence joins TRBV9 and TRBJ2-3; 8 bases line up with TRBD2. The germline V gene has CDR1 SGDLS and CDR2 YYNGEE. V trimming: 3 bases; J trimming: 6 bases; junction bases outside the gene matches: 6. The CDR3 is made up of 14 amino acids. The CDR3 nucleotides read TGTGCCAGCAGCGAGACTAGCGCCCGTGATACGCAGTATTTT. Amino acid sequence: CASSETSARDTQYF.

Ten or more counts support this clonotype. The gene calls are TRBV12-3 or TRBV12-4 and TRBJ2-2; TRBD1 is a possible D gene (6 bases). This CDR3 is built from 15 residues. Trimming cost V 6 bases and J 2 bases, with 13 bases left between them. The CDR3 region has the DNA TGTGCCAGCAGCCTAGGACAGTCAAACACCGGGGAGCTGTTTTTT. This encodes CASSLGQSNTGELFF.

This clonotype was observed many times. V is TRBV7-3 and J is TRBJ2-7; the match to TRBD1 covers 7 bases. CDR1 and CDR2 from the germline V gene are SGHTA and FQGTGA. This CDR3 is 15 amino acids long. Losses at the gene ends were 4 bases for V and 3 bases for J; bases not matched to a gene: 9. CDR3 residues: CASSSGQAGFYEQYF. The CDR3, as DNA: TGTGCCAGCAGCTCCGGACAGGCTGGCTTCTACGAGCAGTACTTC. The whole variable domain, remainder taken from reference TRBV7-3 and TRBJ2-7, is GAGVSQTPSNKVTEKGKYVELRCDPISGHTALYWYRQSLGQGPEFLIYFQGTGAADDSGLPNDRFFAVRPEGSVSTLKIQRTERGDSAVYLCASSSGQAGFYEQYFGPGTRLTVT.

The table lists this clonotype with many counts. Possible read error: a much larger clone is one base away. The rearrangement uses TRBV12-3 or TRBV12-4 and TRBJ2-1; unclear D gene. With 4 bases removed from V and 3 bases from J, the gap between germline ends came to 10 bases. The CDR3 extends over 14 amino acids. The CDR3 sequence is CASSCDRDYNEQFF. DNA of the CDR3: TGTGCCAGCAGTTGCGACCGTGACTACAATGAGCAGTTCTTC.

Comment on this clonotype: A much larger clonotype is one base distant, so this may be a read error. The chain couples TRBV20-1 to TRBJ2-7, with 8 bases that match TRBD1. CDR3 length: 13 residues. The germline gives CDR1 DFQATT, CDR2 SNEGSKA (reference sequence). CDR3 region: CSANHGQGYAQYF. The CDR3 DNA sequence: TGCAGTGCCAATCATGGACAGGGCTACGCGCAGTACTTC.

Ten or more counts support this clonotype. V is TRBV5-1 and J is TRBJ1-4; D is perhaps TRBD1 (5 bases). The CDR3 runs 14 residues. V lost 0 bases to trimming and J lost 4 bases, with 7 bases between them. Germline V lookup: CDR1 SGHRS, CDR2 YFSETQ. In DNA, the CDR3 is TGCGCCAGCAGCTTGGGGGGCCGTAATGAAAAACTGTTTTTT. Its protein is CASSLGGRNEKLFF.

This chain links TRBV6-1 with TRBJ1-2; 7 nucleotides align to TRBD1. This CDR3 is built from 15 residues. V lost 3 bases to trimming and J lost 5 bases; unmatched junction nucleotides: 9. From germline, CDR1 is MNHNS and CDR2 SASEGT. CDR3 bases: TGTGCCAGCAGTGACAATCACAGGGGTCAATATGGCTACACCTTC. Its translation: CASSDNHRGQYGYTF.

The V call is TRBV11-2, the J call TRBJ2-5; possibly TRBD1 or TRBD2 for D (7 bases each). Germline V gene data show CDR1 as SGHAT and CDR2 as FQNNGV. The ends were cut back, 1 base at V and 3 bases at J, with 12 bases in the middle. The CDR3 covers 15 residues. The CDR3 DNA sequence: TGTGCCAGCAGCTTAGTGTCAGGGGGGGAAGAGACCCAGTACTTC. It yields the protein CASSLVSGGEETQYF.